Presented here are 3 T cell receptor beta chains from one specimen sequenced in a study of shared clonotypes between healthy human individuals. Selected positively for CCR7 and CD45RO-negative, naive CD8 cells excluded terminally differentiated effector memory CD45RA+ cells. Data came from immunoSEQ multiplex PCR; TCRdb stores just in-frame clones and leaves some out. The sample includes about 1,800,000 clones, over 85% of them seen just once. What was sequenced was naive CD8+ T cells sorted from blood. Receptors were obtained from a man younger than 30 in good health.

The chain joins TRBV9 to TRBJ2-3; no clear D gene. The V gene's germline CDR1 is SGDLS and CDR2 YYNGEE. Trimming cost V 4 bases and J 1 base, with 7 bases left between them. The CDR3 is 13 amino acids. CDR3 region: CASSFGGTDTQYF. For the CDR3, the DNA is TGTGCCAGCAGCTTTGGGGGCACAGATACGCAGTATTTT.

This clone was recorded only once. The same CDR3 can be traced to other DNA sequences in this sample. This chain uses TRBV5-6 with TRBJ2-1; D remains unclear. CDR3 size: 14 residues. The V gene lost 2 bases and the J gene lost 1 base, with 7 bases spanning the gap. Germline V gene lookup returns CDR1 SGHDT and CDR2 YYEEEE. CDR3 nucleotides: TGTGCCAGCAGCTTTCGGAGTTCCTACAATGAGCAGTTCTTC. This encodes CASSFRSSYNEQFF.

The genes are TRBV5-4 and TRBJ2-5; D gene unclear. The V gene lost 4 bases and the J gene lost 4 bases, with 14 bases spanning the gap. Germline V gene data show CDR1 as SGHNT and CDR2 as YYREEE (reference sequence). The CDR3 is made up of 14 amino acids. This CDR3 reads CASSHNAVAETQYF. CDR3 coding DNA: TGTGCCAGCAGCCATAATGCAGTTGCAGAGACCCAGTACTTC.